The present T cell receptor beta chain was sequenced within a study of cytomegalovirus exposure and HLA in healthy donors. Trimming pared 2 bases from V and 2 bases from J, leaving 7 bases between. Germline V lookup: CDR1 MDHEN, CDR2 SYDVKM. There are 15 residues in the CDR3. A single count supports this clone. Its antigen is as yet unknown. Primers: 60 Vbeta forward and 13 Jbeta reverse. Methods used by the authors: In a later analysis, roughly 10 million of some 80 million unique beta chains occurred in at least two donors. Profiled with immunoSEQ multiplex PCR; TCRdb holds only in-frame clones, not every one. That table gives V, J and clone size, and the DNA gave D and trimming. This sample has some 180,000 clones, with around 85% found just once. Study-wide results and limits: Donors belonging to an Asian-associated ancestry cluster reportedly showed fewer N-insertions in productive TCRs than the roughly 680-donor mean, according to what a later analysis found. Presence/absence results assume similar sequencing depth per donor, which may not hold.

This chain links TRBV28 with TRBJ2-6; no clear D gene. This sequence was found in a woman in her forties or fifties in good health and CMV-seronegative. Sample: PBMCs. This CDR3 is CASSLIGAGANVLTF. CDR3 DNA: TGTGCCAGCAGTTTAATAGGAGCTGGGGCCAACGTCCTGACTTTC. The whole variable domain, filled in from reference TRBV28 and TRBJ2-6, reads DVKVTQSSRYLVKRTGEKVFLECVQDMDHENMFWYRQDPGLGLRLIYFSYDVKMKEKGDIPEGYSVSREKKERFSLILESASTNQTSMYLCASSLIGAGANVLTFGAGSRLTVL.